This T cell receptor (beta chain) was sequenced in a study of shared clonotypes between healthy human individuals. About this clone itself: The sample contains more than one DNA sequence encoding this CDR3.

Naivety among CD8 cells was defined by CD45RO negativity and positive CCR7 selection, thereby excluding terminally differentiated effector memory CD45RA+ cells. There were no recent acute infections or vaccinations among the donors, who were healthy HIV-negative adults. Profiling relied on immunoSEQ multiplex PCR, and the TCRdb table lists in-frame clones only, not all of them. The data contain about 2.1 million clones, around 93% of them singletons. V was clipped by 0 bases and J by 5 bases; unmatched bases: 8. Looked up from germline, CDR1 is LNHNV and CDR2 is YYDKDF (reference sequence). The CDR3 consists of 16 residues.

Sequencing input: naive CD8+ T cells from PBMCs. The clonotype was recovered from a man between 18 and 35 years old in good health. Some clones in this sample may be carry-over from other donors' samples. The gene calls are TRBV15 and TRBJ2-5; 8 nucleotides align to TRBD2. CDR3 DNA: TGTGCCACCAGCAGAGATCGGGAGGGCGCTGGTGAGACCCAGTACTTC. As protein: CATSRDREGAGETQYF. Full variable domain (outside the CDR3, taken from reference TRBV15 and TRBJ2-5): DAMVIQNPRYQVTQFGKPVTLSCSQTLNHNVMYWYQQKSSQAPKLLFHYYDKDFNNEADTPDNFQSRRPNTSFCFLDIRSPGLGDTAMYLCATSRDREGAGETQYFGPGTRLLVL.